These 10 T cell receptor beta chains were all obtained from the same sample, sequenced in a study of blood T cell repertoires in COVID-19. The repertoire was sequenced with immunoSEQ multiplex PCR; TCRdb's copy has only in-frame clones and lacks some. Of approximately 440,000 clones in the sample, about nine tenths were seen once. Sequenced: PBMCs or T cells enriched from blood (not recorded which). Receptor source: a man aged 18-30 years who had recovered from COVID-19.

The chain recombines TRBV5-5 with TRBJ2-7, with D tentatively TRBD2 (6 bases). The CDR3 runs 13 residues. Trimming removed 3 bases at V and 6 bases at J, with 13 bases between. From germline, CDR1 is SGHKS and CDR2 YYEKEE (reference sequence). The CDR3 loop is CASSSGVWGEQYF. The CDR3 region has the DNA TGTGCCAGCAGCTCGGGGGTGTGGGGCGAGCAGTACTTC.

V is TRBV5-1 and J is TRBJ2-5, with a tentative D call TRBD2 (5 bases). The germline gives CDR1 SGHRS, CDR2 YFSETQ. V was clipped by 1 base and J by 4 bases, with 14 bases between them. The CDR3 length is 15 residues. This CDR3 reads CASSLSGGEGETQYF. The CDR3 DNA reads as TGCGCCAGCAGCTTGTCGGGCGGAGAGGGAGAGACCCAGTACTTC.

The J gene is TRBJ2-7, the V gene TRBV29-1; 12 nucleotides agree with TRBD2. The CDR3 spans 16 residues. Germline V gene lookup returns CDR1 SQVTM and CDR2 ANQGSEA. V lost 4 bases and J lost 7; bases outside the gene matches: 14. In nucleotides, the CDR3 is TGCAGCGTTGTGGGGCTAGCGGGAGGGGCCTCGTGGGAGCAGTACTTC. Encoded protein: CSVVGLAGGASWEQYF.

V gene TRBV6-1 combines with J gene TRBJ1-1; no reliable D call. Per the germline V gene, CDR1 is MNHNS and CDR2 is SASEGT. The length of the CDR3 is 13 residues. Trimming pared 1 base from V and 4 bases from J, leaving 7 bases between. DNA for the CDR3: TGTGCCAGCAGTGAAGACGGGAGCACTGAAGCTTTCTTT. Its protein product is CASSEDGSTEAFF.

The rearrangement links TRBV7-9 to TRBJ1-1; D ambiguous. The CDR3 totals 12 residues. Germline lookup yields CDR1 SEHNR and CDR2 FQNEAQ (reference sequence). Trimming pared 2 bases from V and 5 bases from J, leaving 6 bases between. The CDR3 DNA reads TGTGCCAGCAGCTTACTAGGAACTGAAGCTTTCTTT. Amino acids: CASSLLGTEAFF.

The chain couples TRBV19 to TRBJ1-1; possible D gene TRBD1, 6 bases. The CDR3 is 11 amino acids. V was trimmed by 9 bases and J by 6 bases, leaving 11 bases between them. Germline V gene data show CDR1 as LNHDA and CDR2 as SQIVND (reference sequence). The CDR3 protein is CASGTFPEAFF. CDR3 coding DNA: TGTGCCAGCGGGACATTTCCTGAAGCTTTCTTT.

The chain carries TRBV28 and TRBJ1-4; 7 bases fit TRBD1. The trim removed 3 bases at V and 7 bases at J, leaving 5 bases unmatched. This CDR3 is built from 14 residues. Germline lookup yields CDR1 MDHEN and CDR2 SYDVKM. CDR3 loop: CASSFRGEVEKLFF. CDR3 sequence (DNA): TGTGCCAGCAGTTTCAGGGGGGAAGTTGAAAAACTGTTTTTT.

This chain joins TRBV10-3 and TRBJ1-6, with TRBD1 identical over 8 bases. From germline, CDR1 is ENHRY and CDR2 SYGVKD. Trimming removed 6 bases from V and 10 bases from J; junction bases left unmatched: 14. The CDR3 length is 16 residues. The CDR3 reads CAISAGSQGELSPLHF. The CDR3 nucleotides are TGTGCCATCAGCGCCGGCTCACAGGGGGAACTGTCACCCCTCCACTTT.

The V and J genes are TRBV5-6 and TRBJ1-4; D gene ambiguous. This CDR3 spans 12 amino acids. Germline lookup yields CDR1 SGHDT and CDR2 YYEEEE. The ends were cut back, 3 bases at V and 4 bases at J, with 4 bases in the middle. The CDR3 loop is CASSSLNEKLFF. For the CDR3, the DNA is TGTGCCAGCAGCTCACTTAATGAAAAACTGTTTTTT.

This clone was observed once. J is TRBJ1-1 and V is TRBV20-1; D is uncertain. The CDR3 extends over 11 amino acids. The germline V and J ends were trimmed by 2 bases and 6 bases, with 7 bases remaining between them. Germline loops: CDR1 DFQATT, CDR2 SNEGSKA (reference sequence). This chain's CDR3 is CSARSISEAFF. CDR3 sequence (DNA): TGCAGTGCTAGATCTATCTCTGAAGCTTTCTTT.